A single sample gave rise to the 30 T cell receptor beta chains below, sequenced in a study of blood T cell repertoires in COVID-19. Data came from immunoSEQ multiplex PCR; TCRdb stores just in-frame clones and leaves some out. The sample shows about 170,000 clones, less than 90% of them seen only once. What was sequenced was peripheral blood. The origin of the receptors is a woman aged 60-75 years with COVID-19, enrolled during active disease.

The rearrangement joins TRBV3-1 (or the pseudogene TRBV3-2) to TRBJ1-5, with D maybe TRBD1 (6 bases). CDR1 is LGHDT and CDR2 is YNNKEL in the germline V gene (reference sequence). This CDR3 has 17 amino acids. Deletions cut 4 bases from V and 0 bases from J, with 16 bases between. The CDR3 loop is CASSLTFWGPSNQPQHF. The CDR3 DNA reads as TGTGCCAGCAGCCTCACTTTTTGGGGGCCTAGCAATCAGCCCCAGCATTTT.

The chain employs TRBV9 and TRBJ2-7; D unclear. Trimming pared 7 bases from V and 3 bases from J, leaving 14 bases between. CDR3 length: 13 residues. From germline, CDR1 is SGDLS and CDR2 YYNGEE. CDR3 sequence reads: CASSPSGYYEQYF. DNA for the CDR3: TGTGCCAGCTCTCCGTCCGGGTACTACGAGCAGTACTTC. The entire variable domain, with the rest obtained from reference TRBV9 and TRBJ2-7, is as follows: DSGVTQTPKHLITATGQRVTLRCSPRSGDLSVYWYQQSLDQGLQFLIQYYNGEERAKGNILERFSAQQFPDLHSELNLSSLELGDSALYFCASSPSGYYEQYFGPGTRLTVT.

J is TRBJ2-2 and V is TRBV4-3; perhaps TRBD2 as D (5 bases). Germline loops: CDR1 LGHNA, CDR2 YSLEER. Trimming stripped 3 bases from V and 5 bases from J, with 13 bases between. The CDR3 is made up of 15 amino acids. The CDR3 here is CASSQGLPGTGELFF. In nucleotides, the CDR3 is TGCGCCAGCAGCCAGGGATTACCGGGGACCGGGGAGCTGTTTTTT.

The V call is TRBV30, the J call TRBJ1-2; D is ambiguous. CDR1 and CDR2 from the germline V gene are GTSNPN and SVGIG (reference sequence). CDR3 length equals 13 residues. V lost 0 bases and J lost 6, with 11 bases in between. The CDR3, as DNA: TGTGCCTGGAGTGTACCGGGTCTGAATGGCTACACCTTC. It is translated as CAWSVPGLNGYTF.

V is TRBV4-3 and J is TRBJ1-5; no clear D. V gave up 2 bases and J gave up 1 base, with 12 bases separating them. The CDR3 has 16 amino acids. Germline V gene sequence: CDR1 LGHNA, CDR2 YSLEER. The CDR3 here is CASSQSPTGSNQPQHF. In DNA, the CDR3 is TGCGCCAGCAGCCAATCCCCTACGGGAAGCAATCAGCCCCAGCATTTT.

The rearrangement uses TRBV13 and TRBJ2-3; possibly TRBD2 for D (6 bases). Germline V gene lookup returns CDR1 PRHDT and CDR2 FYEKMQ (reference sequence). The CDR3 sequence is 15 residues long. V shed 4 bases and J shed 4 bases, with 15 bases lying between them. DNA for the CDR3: TGTGCCAGCAGCTCCCGACTAGTCGTCCCAGATACGCAGTATTTT. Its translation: CASSSRLVVPDTQYF.

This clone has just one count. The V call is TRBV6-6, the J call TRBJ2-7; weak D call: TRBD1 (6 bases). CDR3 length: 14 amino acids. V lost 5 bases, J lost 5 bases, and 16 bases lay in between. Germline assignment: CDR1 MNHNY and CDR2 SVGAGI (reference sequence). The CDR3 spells CASSRSRGAHEQYF. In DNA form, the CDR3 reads TGTGCCAGCAGTCGATCCAGGGGAGCCCACGAGCAGTACTTC.

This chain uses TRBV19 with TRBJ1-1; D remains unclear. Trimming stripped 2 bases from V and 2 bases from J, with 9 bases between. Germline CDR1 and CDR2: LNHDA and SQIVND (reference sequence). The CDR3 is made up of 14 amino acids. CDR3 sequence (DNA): TGTGCCAGTAGTATAAGCCCGCCTAACACTGAAGCTTTCTTT. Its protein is CASSISPPNTEAFF.

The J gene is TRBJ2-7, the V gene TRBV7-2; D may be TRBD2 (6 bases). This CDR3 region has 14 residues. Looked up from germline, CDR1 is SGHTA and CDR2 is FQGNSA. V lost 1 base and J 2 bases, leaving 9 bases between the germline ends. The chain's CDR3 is CASSLVGSTYEQYF. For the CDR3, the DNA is TGTGCCAGCAGCTTAGTCGGGAGCACCTACGAGCAGTACTTC. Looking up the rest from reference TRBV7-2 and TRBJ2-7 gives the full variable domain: GAGVSQSPSNKVTEKGKDVELRCDPISGHTALYWYRQSLGQGLEFLIYFQGNSAPDKSGLPSDRFSAERTGGSVSTLTIQRTQQEDSAVYLCASSLVGSTYEQYFGPGTRLTVT.

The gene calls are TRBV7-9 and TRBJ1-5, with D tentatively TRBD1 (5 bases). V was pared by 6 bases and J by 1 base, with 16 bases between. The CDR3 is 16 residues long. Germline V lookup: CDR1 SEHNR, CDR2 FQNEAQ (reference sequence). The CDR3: CASSLTGSGSNQPQHF. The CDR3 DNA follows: TGTGCCAGCAGTCTTACAGGAAGTGGGAGCAATCAGCCCCAGCATTTT.

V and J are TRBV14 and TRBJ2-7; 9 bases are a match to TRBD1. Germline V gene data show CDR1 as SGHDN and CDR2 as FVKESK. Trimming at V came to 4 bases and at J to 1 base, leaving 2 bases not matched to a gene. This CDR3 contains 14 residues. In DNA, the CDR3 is TGTGCCAGCAGCCTTGGACAGGGGTCCTACGAGCAGTACTTC. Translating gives CASSLGQGSYEQYF.

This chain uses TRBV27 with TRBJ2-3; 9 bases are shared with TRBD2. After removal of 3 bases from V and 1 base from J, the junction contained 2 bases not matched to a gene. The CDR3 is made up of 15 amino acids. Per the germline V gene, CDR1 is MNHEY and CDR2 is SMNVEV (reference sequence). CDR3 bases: TGTGCCAGCAGTTTTAGGACTAGCGGCACAGATACGCAGTATTTT. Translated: CASSFRTSGTDTQYF.

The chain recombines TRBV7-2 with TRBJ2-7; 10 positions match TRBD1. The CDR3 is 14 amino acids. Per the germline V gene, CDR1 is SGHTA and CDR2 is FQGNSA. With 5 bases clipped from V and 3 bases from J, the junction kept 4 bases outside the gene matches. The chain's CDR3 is CASSTGQGGYEQYF. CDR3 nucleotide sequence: TGTGCCAGCAGCACTGGACAGGGGGGCTACGAGCAGTACTTC. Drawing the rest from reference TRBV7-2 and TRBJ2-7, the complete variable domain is GAGVSQSPSNKVTEKGKDVELRCDPISGHTALYWYRQSLGQGLEFLIYFQGNSAPDKSGLPSDRFSAERTGGSVSTLTIQRTQQEDSAVYLCASSTGQGGYEQYFGPGTRLTVT.

The CDR3 region has the DNA TGTGCCAGCAGGCAGGGGTCCCCCACAGATACGCAGTATTTT. Amino acid sequence: CASRQGSPTDTQYF. The genes are TRBV6-5 and TRBJ2-3; a weak D match, TRBD1 (6 bases). Germline assignment: CDR1 MNHEY and CDR2 SVGAGI. Between the trimmed V and J ends, which lost 6 bases and 2 bases, there was a span of 12 bases. The CDR3 is made up of 14 amino acids.

The CDR3 coding sequence is TGTGCCAGCACCCTGGGACAGTCCTACGAGCAGTACTTC. It translates to CASTLGQSYEQYF. The rearrangement uses TRBV7-2 and TRBJ2-7; TRBD1 aligns across 7 bases. The CDR3 has 13 residues. Trimming at V came to 7 bases and at J to 1 base, leaving 4 bases not matched to a gene. Germline loops: CDR1 SGHTA, CDR2 FQGNSA.

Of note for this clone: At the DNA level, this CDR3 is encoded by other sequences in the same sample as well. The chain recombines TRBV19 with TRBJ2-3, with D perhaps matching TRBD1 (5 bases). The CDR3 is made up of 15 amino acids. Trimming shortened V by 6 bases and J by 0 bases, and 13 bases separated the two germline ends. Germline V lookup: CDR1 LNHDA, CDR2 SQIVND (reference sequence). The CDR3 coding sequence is TGTGCCAGTAGGGCTCCAGGGCGGAGCACAGATACGCAGTATTTT. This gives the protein CASRAPGRSTDTQYF.

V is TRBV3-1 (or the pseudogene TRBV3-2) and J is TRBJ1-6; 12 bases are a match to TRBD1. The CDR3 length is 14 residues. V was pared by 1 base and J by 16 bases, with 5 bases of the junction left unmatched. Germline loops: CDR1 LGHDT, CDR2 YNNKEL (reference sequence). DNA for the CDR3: TGTGCCAGCAGCCAAGTGGGACAGGGGGCTACGCTCCACTTT. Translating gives CASSQVGQGATLHF.

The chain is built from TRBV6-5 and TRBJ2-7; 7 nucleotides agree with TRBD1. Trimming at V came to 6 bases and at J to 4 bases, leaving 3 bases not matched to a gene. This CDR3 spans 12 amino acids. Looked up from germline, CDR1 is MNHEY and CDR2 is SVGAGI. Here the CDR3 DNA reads TGTGCCAGCAGCCGGGACAGTTACGAGCAGTACTTC. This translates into CASSRDSYEQYF.

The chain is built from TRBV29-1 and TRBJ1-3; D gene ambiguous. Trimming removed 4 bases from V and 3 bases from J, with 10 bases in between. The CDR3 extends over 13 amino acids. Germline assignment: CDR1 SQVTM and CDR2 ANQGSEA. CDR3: CSVALSVGNTIYF. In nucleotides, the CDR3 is TGCAGCGTTGCATTATCGGTTGGAAACACCATATATTTT.

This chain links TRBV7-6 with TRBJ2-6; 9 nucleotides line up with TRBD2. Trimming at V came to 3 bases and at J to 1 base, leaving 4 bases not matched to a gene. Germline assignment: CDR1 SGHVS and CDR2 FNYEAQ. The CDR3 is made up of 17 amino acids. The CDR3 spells CASSFQREVSGANVLTF. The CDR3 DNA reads TGTGCCAGCAGCTTCCAGCGGGAGGTTTCTGGGGCCAACGTCCTGACTTTC. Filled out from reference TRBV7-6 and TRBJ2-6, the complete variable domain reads GAGVSQSPRYKVTKRGQDVALRCDPISGHVSLYWYRQALGQGPEFLTYFNYEAQQDKSGLPNDRFSAERPEGSISTLTIQRTEQRDSAMYRCASSFQREVSGANVLTFGAGSRLTVL.

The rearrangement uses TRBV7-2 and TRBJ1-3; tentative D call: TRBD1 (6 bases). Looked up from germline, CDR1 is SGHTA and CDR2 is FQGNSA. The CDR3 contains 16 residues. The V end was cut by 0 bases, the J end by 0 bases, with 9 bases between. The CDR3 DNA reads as TGTGCCAGCAGCTTAGCGGGGACAACCTCTGGAAACACCATATATTTT. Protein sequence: CASSLAGTTSGNTIYF. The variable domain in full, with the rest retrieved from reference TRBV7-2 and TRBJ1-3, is GAGVSQSPSNKVTEKGKDVELRCDPISGHTALYWYRQSLGQGLEFLIYFQGNSAPDKSGLPSDRFSAERTGGSVSTLTIQRTQQEDSAVYLCASSLAGTTSGNTIYFGEGSWLTVV.

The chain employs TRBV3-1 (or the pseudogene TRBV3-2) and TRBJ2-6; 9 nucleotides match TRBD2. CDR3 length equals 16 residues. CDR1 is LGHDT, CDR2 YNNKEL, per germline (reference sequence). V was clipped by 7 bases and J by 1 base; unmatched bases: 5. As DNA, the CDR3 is TGTGCCAGCACCATAGCGGGAGATTCTGGGGCCAACGTCCTGACTTTC. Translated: CASTIAGDSGANVLTF.

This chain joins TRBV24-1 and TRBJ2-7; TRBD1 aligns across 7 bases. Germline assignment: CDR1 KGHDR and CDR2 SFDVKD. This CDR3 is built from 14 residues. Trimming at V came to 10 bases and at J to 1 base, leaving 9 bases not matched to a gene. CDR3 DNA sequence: TGTGCCACGGCAGGGGGTCCTCCATCCTACGAGCAGTACTTC. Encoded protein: CATAGGPPSYEQYF.

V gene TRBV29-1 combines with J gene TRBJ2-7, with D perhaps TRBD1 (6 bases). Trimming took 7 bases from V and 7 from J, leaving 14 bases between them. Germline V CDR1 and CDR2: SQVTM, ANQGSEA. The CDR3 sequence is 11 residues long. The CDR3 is CSGTGYGEQYF. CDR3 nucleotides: TGCAGCGGCACAGGGTACGGGGAGCAGTACTTC.

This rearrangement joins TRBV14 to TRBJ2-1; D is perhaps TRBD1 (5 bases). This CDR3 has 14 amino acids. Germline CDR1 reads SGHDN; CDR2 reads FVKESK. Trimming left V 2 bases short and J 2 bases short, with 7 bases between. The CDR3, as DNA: TGTGCCAGCAGCCAATTACAGGCCTACAATGAGCAGTTCTTC. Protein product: CASSQLQAYNEQFF.

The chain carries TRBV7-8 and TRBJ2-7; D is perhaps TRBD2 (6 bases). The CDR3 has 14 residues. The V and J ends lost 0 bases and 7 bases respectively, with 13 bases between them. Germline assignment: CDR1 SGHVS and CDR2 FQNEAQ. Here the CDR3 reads CASSLAGGRGEQYF. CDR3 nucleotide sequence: TGTGCCAGCAGCTTAGCGGGAGGTCGAGGGGAGCAGTACTTC. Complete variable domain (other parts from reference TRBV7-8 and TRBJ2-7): GAGVSQSPRYKVAKRGQDVALRCDPISGHVSLFWYQQALGQGPEFLTYFQNEAQLDKSGLPSDRFFAERPEGSVSTLKIQRTQQEDSAVYLCASSLAGGRGEQYFGPGTRLTVT.

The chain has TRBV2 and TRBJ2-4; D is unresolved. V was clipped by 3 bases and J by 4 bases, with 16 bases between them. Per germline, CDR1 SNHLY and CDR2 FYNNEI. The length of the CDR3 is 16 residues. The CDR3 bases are TGTGCCAGCAGTGATGTCCTCCTAACTATAAAAAACATTCAGTACTTC. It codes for CASSDVLLTIKNIQYF.

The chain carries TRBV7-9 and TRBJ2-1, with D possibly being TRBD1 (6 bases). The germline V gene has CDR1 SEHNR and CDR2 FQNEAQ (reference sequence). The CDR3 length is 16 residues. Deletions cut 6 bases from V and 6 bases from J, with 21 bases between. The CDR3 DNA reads TGTGCCAGCAGACCAGCTGGTGGGGGCGGGCCCAATGAGCAGTTCTTC. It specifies CASRPAGGGGPNEQFF. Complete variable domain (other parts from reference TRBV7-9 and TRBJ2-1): DTGVSQNPRHKITKRGQNVTFRCDPISEHNRLYWYRQTLGQGPEFLTYFQNEAQLEKSRLLSDRFSAERPKGSFSTLEIQRTEQGDSAMYLCASRPAGGGGPNEQFFGPGTRLTVL.

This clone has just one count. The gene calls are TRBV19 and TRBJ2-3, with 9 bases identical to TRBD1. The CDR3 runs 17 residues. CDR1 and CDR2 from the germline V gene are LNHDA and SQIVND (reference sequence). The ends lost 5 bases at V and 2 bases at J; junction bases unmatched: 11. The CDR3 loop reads CASSSTNRGRITDTQYF. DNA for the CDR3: TGTGCCAGTAGTTCAACGAACAGGGGGCGCATCACAGATACGCAGTATTTT. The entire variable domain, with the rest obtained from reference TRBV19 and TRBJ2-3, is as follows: DGGITQSPKYLFRKEGQNVTLSCEQNLNHDAMYWYRQDPGQGLRLIYYSQIVNDFQKGDIAEGYSVSREKKESFPLTVTSAQKNPTAFYLCASSSTNRGRITDTQYFGPGTRLTVL.

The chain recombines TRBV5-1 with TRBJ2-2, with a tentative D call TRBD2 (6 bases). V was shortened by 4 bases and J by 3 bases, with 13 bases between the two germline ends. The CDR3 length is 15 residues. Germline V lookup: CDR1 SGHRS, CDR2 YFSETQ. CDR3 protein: CASSGPGGDTGELFF. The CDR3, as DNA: TGCGCCAGCAGCGGGCCCGGGGGTGACACCGGGGAGCTGTTTTTT.